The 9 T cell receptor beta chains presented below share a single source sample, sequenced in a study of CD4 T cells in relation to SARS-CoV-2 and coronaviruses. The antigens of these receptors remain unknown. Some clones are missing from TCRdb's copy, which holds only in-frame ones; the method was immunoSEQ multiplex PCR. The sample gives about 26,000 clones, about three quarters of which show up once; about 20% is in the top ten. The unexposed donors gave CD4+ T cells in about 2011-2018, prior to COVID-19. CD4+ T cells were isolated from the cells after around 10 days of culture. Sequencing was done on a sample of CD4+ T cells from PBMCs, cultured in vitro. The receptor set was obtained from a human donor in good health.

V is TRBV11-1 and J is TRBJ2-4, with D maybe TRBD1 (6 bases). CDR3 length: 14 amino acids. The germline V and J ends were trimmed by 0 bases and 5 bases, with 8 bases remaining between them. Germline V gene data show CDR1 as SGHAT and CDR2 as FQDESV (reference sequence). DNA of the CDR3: TGTGCCAGCAGCTTAGCTAGGACAGAAAACATTCAGTACTTC. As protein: CASSLARTENIQYF.

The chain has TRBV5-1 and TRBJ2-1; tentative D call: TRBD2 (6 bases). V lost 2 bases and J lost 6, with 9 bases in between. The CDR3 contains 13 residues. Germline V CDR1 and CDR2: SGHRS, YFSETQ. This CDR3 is CASSFLGGNEQFF. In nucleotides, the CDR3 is TGCGCCAGCAGCTTCTTGGGGGGCAATGAGCAGTTCTTC.

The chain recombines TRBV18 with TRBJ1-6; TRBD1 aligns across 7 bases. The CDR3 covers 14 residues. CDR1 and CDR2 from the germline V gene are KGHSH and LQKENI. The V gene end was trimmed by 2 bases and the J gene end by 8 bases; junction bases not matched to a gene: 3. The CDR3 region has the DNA TGTGCCAGCTCACCAGAGACAGGGTATTCACCCCTCCACTTT. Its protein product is CASSPETGYSPLHF.

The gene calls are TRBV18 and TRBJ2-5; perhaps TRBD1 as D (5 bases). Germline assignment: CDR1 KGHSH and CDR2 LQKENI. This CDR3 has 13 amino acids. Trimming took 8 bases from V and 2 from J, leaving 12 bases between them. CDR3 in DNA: TGTGCCAGCGTACCACAGGTTCAAGAGACCCAGTACTTC. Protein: CASVPQVQETQYF.

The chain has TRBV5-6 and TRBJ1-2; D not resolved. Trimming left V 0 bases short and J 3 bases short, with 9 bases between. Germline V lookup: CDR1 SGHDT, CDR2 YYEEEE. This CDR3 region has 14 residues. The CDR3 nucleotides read TGTGCCAGCAGCTTGGGGCAGGTTTACTATGGCTACACCTTC. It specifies CASSLGQVYYGYTF.

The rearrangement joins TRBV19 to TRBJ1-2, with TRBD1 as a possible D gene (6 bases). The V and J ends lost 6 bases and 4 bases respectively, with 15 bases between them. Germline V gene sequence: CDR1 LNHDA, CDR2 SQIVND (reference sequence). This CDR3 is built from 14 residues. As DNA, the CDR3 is TGTGCCAGTAGCATCTCCGACAGGAGCTATGGCTACACCTTC. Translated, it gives CASSISDRSYGYTF.

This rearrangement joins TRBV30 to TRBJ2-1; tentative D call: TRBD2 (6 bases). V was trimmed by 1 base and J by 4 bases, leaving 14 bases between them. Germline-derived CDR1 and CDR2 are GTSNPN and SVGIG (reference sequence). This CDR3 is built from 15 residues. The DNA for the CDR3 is TGTGCCTGGAGTGCGGTGTTAGCGGTTTACAATGAGCAGTTCTTC. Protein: CAWSAVLAVYNEQFF.

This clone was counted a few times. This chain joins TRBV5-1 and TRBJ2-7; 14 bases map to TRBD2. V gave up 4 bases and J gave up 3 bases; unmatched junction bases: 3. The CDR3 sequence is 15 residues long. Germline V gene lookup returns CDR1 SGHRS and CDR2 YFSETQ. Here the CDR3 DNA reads TGCGCCAGCAGCATGGGACTAGCGGGAGTCTACGAGCAGTACTTC. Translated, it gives CASSMGLAGVYEQYF.

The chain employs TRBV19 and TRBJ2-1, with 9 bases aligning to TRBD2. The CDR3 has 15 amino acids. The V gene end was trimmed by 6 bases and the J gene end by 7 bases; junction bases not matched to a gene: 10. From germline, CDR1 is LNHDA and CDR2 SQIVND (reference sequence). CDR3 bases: TGTGCCAGTAGCGATGGCGGGGGGGGAGGGAATGAGCAGTTCTTC. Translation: CASSDGGGGGNEQFF.